A selection of T cell receptor beta chains follows, all from one sample in a study of blood T cell repertoires in COVID-19. Generated by immunoSEQ multiplex PCR, the TCRdb table keeps only in-frame clones and is missing some. The data hold more than 35,000 clones, with around 80% observed a single time. The source material was peripheral blood. The origin of the receptors is a man aged 70-80 years with acute or convalescent COVID-19. Both conserved end residues are part of each CDR3. D genes are given only for firm matches. For some rows the clone size is stated as once, few or many, or as a class when expanded; others skip it.

abundance	j_gene	v_gene	d_gene	CDR3nt	CDR3aa
.	TRBJ1-3	TRBV6-6	.	TGTGCCAGCAGGGGTTCGGAGTTCCGGGTATATTTT	CASRGSEFRVYF
.	TRBJ1-2	TRBV7-9	TRBD1	TGTGCCAGCAGCTCGCCTCCGGGACAGGTATATATCCACCGCTACACCTTC	CASSSPPGQVYIHRYTF
.	TRBJ1-2	TRBV30	TRBD1	TGTGCCTGGAGTCAACAGGGGGCCGGCGGCTACACCTTC	CAWSQQGAGGYTF
.	TRBJ2-3	TRBV9	TRBD2	TGTGCCAGCAGCGTGGGCGGGGGGAACACAGATACGCAGTATTTT	CASSVGGGNTDTQYF
.	TRBJ1-1	TRBV6-5	TRBD1	TGTGCCAGCAGTACTGGACAGGGGGCGAACACTGAAGCTTTCTTT	CASSTGQGANTEAFF
.	TRBJ1-5	TRBV7-2	TRBD1	TGTGCCAGCAGCCCCAGGACAGGGAGGGACAATCAGCCCCAGCATTTT	CASSPRTGRDNQPQHF
few	TRBJ2-2	TRBV5-1	TRBD2	TGCGCCAGCAGCCCCTATGGGGAACTAGCGGGGGACACCGGGGAGCTGTTTTTT	CASSPYGELAGDTGELFF
.	TRBJ1-1	TRBV28	TRBD1	TGTGCCAGCAGAAGGAGGACAGGGGCATCGACTGAAGCTTTCTTT	CASRRRTGASTEAFF
.	TRBJ2-7	TRBV28	TRBD2	TGTGCCACCCTGGGACGGGAGGTCTACTACGAGCAGTACTTC	CATLGREVYYEQYF
.	TRBJ1-5	TRBV3-1/TRBV3-2	.	TGTGCCAGCAGCCCCCGGACAGACCATCAGCCCCAGCATTTT	CASSPRTDHQPQHF
.	TRBJ2-2	TRBV24-1	.	TGTGCCACCAGTGGAGCGCCTCAGTACACCGGGGAGCTGTTTTTT	CATSGAPQYTGELFF
.	TRBJ1-2	TRBV28	.	TGTGCCAGCAGTTCCGGGACAACTAATTATGGCTACACCTTC	CASSSGTTNYGYTF
.	TRBJ2-7	TRBV28	TRBD2	TGTGCCAGCACCACCTCTAGCGGGAGTTACGAGCAGTACTTC	CASTTSSGSYEQYF
.	TRBJ1-1	TRBV10-3	.	TGTGCCATCAGGTCGGGAATGTCCGGCTTTGAAGCTTTCTTT	CAIRSGMSGFEAFF
.	TRBJ2-5	TRBV7-2	.	TGTGCCAGCAGCCACGGGGAGTTTCTCCAAGAGACCCAGTACTTC	CASSHGEFLQETQYF
.	TRBJ1-2	TRBV27	.	TGTGCCAGCAGTCAATACCAGAGGGATGGCTACACCTTC	CASSQYQRDGYTF
.	TRBJ2-2	TRBV18	TRBD2	TGTGCCAGCTCACCGGCTAGCGGGAGGGCCTCAACCGGGGAGCTGTTTTTT	CASSPASGRASTGELFF
.	TRBJ2-7	TRBV11-2	.	TGTGCCAGCAGCTTAGAGGTGGCAGGGCTGTTCGGGGAGCAGTACTTC	CASSLEVAGLFGEQYF
.	TRBJ2-2	TRBV7-8	TRBD2	TGTGCCAGCAGCTCCCGACTAGCGGGGGGCACCGGGGAGCTGTTTTTT	CASSSRLAGGTGELFF
.	TRBJ2-7	TRBV29-1	TRBD1	TGCAGCGTTGGACAGGGGAGGTACGAGCAGTACTTC	CSVGQGRYEQYF
.	TRBJ1-6	TRBV27	.	TGTGCCAGCAGTGGAGTGGTGAGCTCCTATAATTCACCCCTCCACTTT	CASSGVVSSYNSPLHF
.	TRBJ1-2	TRBV4-1	.	TGCGCCAGCAGCCAGCCAGGGCCCTATGGCTACACCTTC	CASSQPGPYGYTF
.	TRBJ2-1	TRBV15	.	TGTGCCACCAGCCTTTCCAGGGTAAAGCAGTTCTTC	CATSLSRVKQFF
.	TRBJ1-2	TRBV18	TRBD1	TGTGCCAGCTCACCAAACAGGGGTCCATCTGGCTACACCTTC	CASSPNRGPSGYTF
.	TRBJ1-2	TRBV7-2	TRBD1	TGTGCCAGCAGCCCACAGGGGGCTCCCCCTGGCTACACCTTC	CASSPQGAPPGYTF
few	TRBJ2-5	TRBV5-6	TRBD2	TGTGCCAGCAGTCGCGGGGGGGCTCTTGAGACCCAGTACTTC	CASSRGGALETQYF
.	TRBJ1-4	TRBV4-3	.	TGCGCCAGCAGCCAACAAACAGAACACATTAATGAAAAACTGTTTTTT	CASSQQTEHINEKLFF
.	TRBJ2-7	TRBV4-1	.	TGCGCCAGCAGCCAAGATTCCGGGTACGAGCAGTACTTC	CASSQDSGYEQYF
.	TRBJ2-1	TRBV7-9	TRBD2	TGTGCCAGCAACCCCGGGGGGAACAATGAGCAGTTCTTC	CASNPGGNNEQFF
.	TRBJ1-2	TRBV2	TRBD1	TGTGCCAGCAGTGAAGGTGACAGGGGGCGGAATGGCTACACCTTC	CASSEGDRGRNGYTF
.	TRBJ2-5	TRBV5-1	TRBD1	TGCGCCAGCAGCAAAGGACAGGGTTTATGGGAGACCCAGTACTTC	CASSKGQGLWETQYF
.	TRBJ2-2	TRBV28	TRBD1	TGTGCCAGCAGGTCCCCCAGGACAGGAAATACCGGGGAGCTGTTTTTT	CASRSPRTGNTGELFF
few	TRBJ2-3	TRBV5-4	TRBD2	TGTGCGTGCGGGGGTCTAGCGGGAGAGTATACGCAGTATTTT	CACGGLAGEYTQYF
.	TRBJ2-5	TRBV27	TRBD2	TGTGCCAGCAGTCGCGGGGGGGGCGTGGGACAAGAGACCCAGTACTTC	CASSRGGGVGQETQYF
.	TRBJ2-3	TRBV6-5	TRBD1	TGTGCCAGCAGTTTAGACAGGGGATTGAGCACAGATACGCAGTATTTT	CASSLDRGLSTDTQYF
.	TRBJ2-1	TRBV5-1	.	TGCGCCAGCTTCCCGGTACCGGGCTCCTACAATGAGCAGTTCTTC	CASFPVPGSYNEQFF
.	TRBJ2-2	TRBV6-2/TRBV6-3	.	TGTGCCAGCAGTTACTCGGGAACAGGGAAGGGCGGGGAGCTGTTTTTT	CASSYSGTGKGGELFF
.	TRBJ2-1	TRBV7-2	TRBD2	TGTGCCAGCAGCCAATTTAGCGGGACCTCCTACAATGAGCAGTTCTTC	CASSQFSGTSYNEQFF
.	TRBJ2-2	TRBV7-9	.	TGTGCCAGCACCTTAGCTCCGGCCGGGGAGCTGTTTTTT	CASTLAPAGELFF
.	TRBJ1-3	TRBV7-9	.	TGTGCCAGCAGCTCCAACAACAGGCATTCTGGAAACACCATATATTTT	CASSSNNRHSGNTIYF
.	TRBJ2-1	TRBV5-1	TRBD2	TGCGCCAGCAGGGAGGCTAGCGGGATAGTAGATGAGCAGTTCTTC	CASREASGIVDEQFF
.	TRBJ1-1	TRBV4-1	TRBD1	TGCGCCAGCAGCCAAAGGACAGGGAACACTGAAGCTTTCTTT	CASSQRTGNTEAFF
.	TRBJ2-6	TRBV27	.	TGTGCCAGCAGCGGGGGAGTTATTGCCGAGCAGGGTACCTCTGGGGCCAACGTCCTGACTTTC	CASSGGVIAEQGTSGANVLTF
.	TRBJ2-1	TRBV21-1	.	TGTGCCAGCAGCAAAGCTGGGGCGGGGGGATACAATGAGCAGTTCTTC	CASSKAGAGGYNEQFF
once	TRBJ2-1	TRBV25-1	.	TGTGCCAGCAGTGACTTTAGCGGTGGCTCCTACAATGAGCAGTTCTTC	CASSDFSGGSYNEQFF
few	TRBJ2-2	TRBV19	TRBD1	TGTGCCGGACAGGGAAAATCCGGGGAGCTGTTTTTT	CAGQGKSGELFF
.	TRBJ2-1	TRBV5-4	TRBD2	TGTGCCAGCAGCTTCCGGGCTAGCGGACGGGATGAGCAGTTCTTC	CASSFRASGRDEQFF
.	TRBJ1-4	TRBV7-9	TRBD1	TGTGCCAGCAGCTCCGGGGACAGCTATAATGAAAAACTGTTTTTT	CASSSGDSYNEKLFF
once	TRBJ1-4	TRBV2	.	TGTGCCAGCAGGGGGCGACATGAAAAACTGTTTTTT	CASRGRHEKLFF
.	TRBJ1-5	TRBV4-1	TRBD1	TGCGCCAGCAGCCCGGGACAGAGCAATCAGCCCCAGCATTTT	CASSPGQSNQPQHF
.	TRBJ2-7	TRBV2	.	TGTGCCAGCAGCGTGGACAGCGAATACGAGCAGTACTTC	CASSVDSEYEQYF
.	TRBJ2-5	TRBV2	TRBD2	TGTGCCAGCAGTGATCGACTAGCGGGCGACCAAGAGACCCAGTACTTC	CASSDRLAGDQETQYF
.	TRBJ2-7	TRBV28	.	TGTGCCAGCAGTTATATGGGCCTAATCGCCTACGAGCAGTACTTC	CASSYMGLIAYEQYF
.	TRBJ1-5	TRBV6-5	TRBD1	TGTGCCAGCAGGACAGGGGGCGGTCAGCCCCAGCATTTT	CASRTGGGQPQHF
.	TRBJ2-7	TRBV3-1/TRBV3-2	TRBD2	TGTGCCAGCAGCCAAGGTAGGACTAGCGGGTGGAAGGGCATCGAGCAGTACTTC	CASSQGRTSGWKGIEQYF
.	TRBJ2-4	TRBV7-2	TRBD1	TGTGCCAGCAGCTTCGACAGGGGGAACATTCAGTACTTC	CASSFDRGNIQYF
.	TRBJ2-3	TRBV7-9	TRBD2	TGTGCCAGCAGCTTAGCGCGCACTAGCGGGGGGGCAGATACGCAGTATTTT	CASSLARTSGGADTQYF